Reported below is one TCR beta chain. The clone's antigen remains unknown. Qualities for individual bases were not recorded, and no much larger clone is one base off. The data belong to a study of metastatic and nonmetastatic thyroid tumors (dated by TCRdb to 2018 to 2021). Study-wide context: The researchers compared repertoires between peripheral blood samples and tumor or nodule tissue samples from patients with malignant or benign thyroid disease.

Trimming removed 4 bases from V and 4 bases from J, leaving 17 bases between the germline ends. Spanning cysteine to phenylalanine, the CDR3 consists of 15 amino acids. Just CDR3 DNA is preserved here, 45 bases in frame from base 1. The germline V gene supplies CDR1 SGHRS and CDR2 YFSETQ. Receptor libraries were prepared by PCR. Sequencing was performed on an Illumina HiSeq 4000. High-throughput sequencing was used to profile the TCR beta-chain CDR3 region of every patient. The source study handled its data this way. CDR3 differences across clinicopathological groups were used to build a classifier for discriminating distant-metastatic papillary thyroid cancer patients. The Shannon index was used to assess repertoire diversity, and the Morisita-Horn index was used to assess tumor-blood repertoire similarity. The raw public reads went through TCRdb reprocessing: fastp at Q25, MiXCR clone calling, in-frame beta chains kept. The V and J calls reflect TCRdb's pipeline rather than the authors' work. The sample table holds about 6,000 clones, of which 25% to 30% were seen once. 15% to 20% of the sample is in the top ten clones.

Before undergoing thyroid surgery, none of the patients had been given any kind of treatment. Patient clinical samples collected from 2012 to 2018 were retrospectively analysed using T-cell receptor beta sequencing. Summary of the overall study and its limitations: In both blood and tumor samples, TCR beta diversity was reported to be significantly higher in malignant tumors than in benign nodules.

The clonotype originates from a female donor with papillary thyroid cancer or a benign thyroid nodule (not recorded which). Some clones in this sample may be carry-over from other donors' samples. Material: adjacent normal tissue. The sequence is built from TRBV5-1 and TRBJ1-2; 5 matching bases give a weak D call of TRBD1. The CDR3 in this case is CASSPPGFGGYGYTF. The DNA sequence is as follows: TGCGCCAGCAGCCCTCCGGGGTTCGGGGGCTATGGCTACACCTTC.